The present T cell receptor (beta chain) was sequenced within a study of post-analysis software for immune sequencing data. Study summary: Patients had relapsing-remitting, secondary progressive or progressive-relapsing multiple sclerosis; some lacked subtype. Overall study findings and caveats: People with multiple sclerosis had a significantly lower normalized Chao1 diversity than controls did. There were five or six TRBV segments more frequent in patients than controls, and TRBV5-6, TRBV5-1 and TRBV20-1 were among them. Samples from one preparation batch, clustered by F measure, grouped strongly together.

TCR beta cDNA libraries had unique molecular identifiers. Starting from approximately 1 to 10 million T cells, the study yielded 450,000 to 500,000 cDNA molecules. TCRdb used MiXCR to reprocess the PCR reads, holding one entry per CDR3 protein. The sample records roughly 400,000 distinct CDR3 sequences, approximately 39% being singletons. The germline V and J ends were trimmed by 0 bases and 2 bases, with 5 bases remaining between them. The CDR3 has 13 amino acids. CDR1 and CDR2 from the germline V gene are SGHVS and FNYEAQ. This clonotype showed up just a few times. Antigen unknown. The sample consisted of blood. V usage is TRBV7-6 and J usage is TRBJ2-7; D gene unclear. The clonotype was recovered from a girl aged 2-15 years with multiple sclerosis. The CDR3: CASSLADPYEQYF. CDR3 nucleotide sequence: TGTGCCAGCAGCTTAGCAGACCCCTACGAGCAGTACTTC.